The clone carrying this T cell receptor beta chain occurred many times. Its target is not known. This entry belongs to a study of response to subunit inactivated influenza vaccine. TCRdb fed the RT-PCR reads into MiXCR, producing one record per CDR3 protein. This table has 650,000 to 800,000 distinct CDR3 sequences, about 15% appearing once. The study, taken as a whole, reports: A suggestion made by the authors is that each seasonal influenza vaccination recruits few new T cells.

The clonotype was recovered from a man aged 45-60 years who received an inactivated influenza vaccine. The sample was PBMCs from blood, taken 14 to 15 days before vaccination.

The CDR3 DNA reads TGTGCCAGCAGACCCACAGGGGAGAACACTGAAGCTTTCTTT. Protein sequence: CASRPTGENTEAFF. This chain connects TRBV12-3 or TRBV12-4 to TRBJ1-1, with TRBD1 identical over 7 bases. After removal of 6 bases from V and 1 base from J, the junction contained 5 bases not matched to a gene. The CDR3 covers 14 residues.